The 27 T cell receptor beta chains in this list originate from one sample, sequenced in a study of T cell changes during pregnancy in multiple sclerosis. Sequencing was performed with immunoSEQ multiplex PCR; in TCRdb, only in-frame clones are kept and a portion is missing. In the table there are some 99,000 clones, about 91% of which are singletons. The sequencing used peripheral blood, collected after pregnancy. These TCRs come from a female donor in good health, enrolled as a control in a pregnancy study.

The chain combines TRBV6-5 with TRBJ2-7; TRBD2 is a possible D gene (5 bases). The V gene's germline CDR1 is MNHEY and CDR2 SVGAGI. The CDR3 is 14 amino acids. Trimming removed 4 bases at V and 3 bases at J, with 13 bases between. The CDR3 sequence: CASSSGLAGYEQYF. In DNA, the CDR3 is TGTGCCAGCAGTTCCGGGCTAGCCGGCTACGAGCAGTACTTC.

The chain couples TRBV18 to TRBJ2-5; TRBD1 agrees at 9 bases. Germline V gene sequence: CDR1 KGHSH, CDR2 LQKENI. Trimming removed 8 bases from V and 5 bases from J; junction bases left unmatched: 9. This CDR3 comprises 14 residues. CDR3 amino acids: CASTNRGQDETQYF. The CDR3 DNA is TGTGCCAGCACAAACAGGGGGCAGGACGAGACCCAGTACTTC.

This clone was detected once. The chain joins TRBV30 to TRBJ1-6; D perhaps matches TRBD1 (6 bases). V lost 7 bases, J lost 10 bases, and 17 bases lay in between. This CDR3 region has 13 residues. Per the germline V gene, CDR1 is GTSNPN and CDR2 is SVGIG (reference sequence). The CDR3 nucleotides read TGTGCCTCTGACACAGGGTTTCAATCACCCCTCCACTTT. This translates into CASDTGFQSPLHF.

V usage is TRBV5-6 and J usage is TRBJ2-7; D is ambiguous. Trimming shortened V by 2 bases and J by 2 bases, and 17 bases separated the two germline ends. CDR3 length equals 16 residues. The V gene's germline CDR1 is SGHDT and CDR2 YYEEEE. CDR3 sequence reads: CASSFKPTEETYEQYF. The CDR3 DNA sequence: TGTGCCAGCAGCTTTAAACCGACCGAGGAGACCTACGAGCAGTACTTC.

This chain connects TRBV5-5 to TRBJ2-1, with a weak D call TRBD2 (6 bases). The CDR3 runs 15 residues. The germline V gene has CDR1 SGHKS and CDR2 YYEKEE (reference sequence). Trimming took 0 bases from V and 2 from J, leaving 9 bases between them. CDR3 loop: CASSLAGEAYNEQFF. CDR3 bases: TGTGCCAGCAGCTTGGCGGGAGAGGCCTACAATGAGCAGTTCTTC.

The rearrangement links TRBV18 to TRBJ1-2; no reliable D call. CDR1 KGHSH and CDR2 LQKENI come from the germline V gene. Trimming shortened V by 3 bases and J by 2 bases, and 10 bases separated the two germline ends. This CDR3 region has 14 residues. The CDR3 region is CASSPVRENYGYTF. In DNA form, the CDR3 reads TGTGCCAGCTCACCCGTAAGGGAGAACTATGGCTACACCTTC.

CDR3 protein: CASGGSGQGTTNEKLFF. The CDR3 nucleotides read TGTGCCAGCGGGGGCTCGGGACAGGGAACAACTAATGAAAAACTGTTTTTT. V and J are TRBV28 and TRBJ1-4; 9 bases are a match to TRBD1. The CDR3 is made up of 17 amino acids. Germline-derived CDR1 and CDR2 are MDHEN and SYDVKM. Trimming removed 8 bases from V and 0 bases from J; junction bases left unmatched: 10. The variable domain in full, completed from reference TRBV28 and TRBJ1-4, reads DVKVTQSSRYLVKRTGEKVFLECVQDMDHENMFWYRQDPGLGLRLIYFSYDVKMKEKGDIPEGYSVSREKKERFSLILESASTNQTSMYLCASGGSGQGTTNEKLFFGSGTQLSVL.

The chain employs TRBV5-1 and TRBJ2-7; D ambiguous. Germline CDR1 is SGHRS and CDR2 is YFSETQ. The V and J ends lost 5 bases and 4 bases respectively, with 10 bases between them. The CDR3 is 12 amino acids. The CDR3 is CASSPNIYEQYF. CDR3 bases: TGCGCCAGCAGTCCTAATATTTACGAGCAGTACTTC.

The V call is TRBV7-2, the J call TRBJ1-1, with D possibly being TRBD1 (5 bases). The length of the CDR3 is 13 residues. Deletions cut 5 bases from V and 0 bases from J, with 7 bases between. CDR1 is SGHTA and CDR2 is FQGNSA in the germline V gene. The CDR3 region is CASSRQLNTEAFF. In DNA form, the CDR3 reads TGTGCCAGCAGCAGACAGCTGAACACTGAAGCTTTCTTT.

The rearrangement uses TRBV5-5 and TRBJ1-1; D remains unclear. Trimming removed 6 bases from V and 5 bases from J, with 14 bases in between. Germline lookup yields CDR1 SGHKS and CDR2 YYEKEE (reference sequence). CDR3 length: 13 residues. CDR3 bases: TGTGCCAGCACCGTAGCGGGGAGTACTGAAGCTTTCTTT. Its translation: CASTVAGSTEAFF.

CDR3 in amino acids: CAISDQTSGGGTDTQYF. In DNA, the CDR3 is TGTGCCATCAGTGATCAAACTAGCGGGGGGGGCACAGATACGCAGTATTTT. The chain links TRBV10-3 to TRBJ2-3; 13 nucleotides line up with TRBD2. CDR3 length: 17 amino acids. Germline-derived CDR1 and CDR2 are ENHRY and SYGVKD. V dropped 3 bases and J dropped 1; count of bases not matched to a gene: 4.

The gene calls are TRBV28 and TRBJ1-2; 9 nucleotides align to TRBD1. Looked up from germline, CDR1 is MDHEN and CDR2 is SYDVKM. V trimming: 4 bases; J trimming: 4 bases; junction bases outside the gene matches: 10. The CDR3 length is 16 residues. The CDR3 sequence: CASSSRWDRAIYGYTF. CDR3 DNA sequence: TGTGCCAGCAGTTCCCGCTGGGACAGGGCAATCTATGGCTACACCTTC.

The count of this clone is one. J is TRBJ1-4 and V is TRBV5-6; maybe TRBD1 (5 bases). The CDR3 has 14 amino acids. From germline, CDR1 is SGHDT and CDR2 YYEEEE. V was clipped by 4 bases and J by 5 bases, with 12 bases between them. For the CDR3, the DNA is TGTGCCAGCAGCGCGGGACGGTGGAATGAAAAACTGTTTTTT. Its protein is CASSAGRWNEKLFF.

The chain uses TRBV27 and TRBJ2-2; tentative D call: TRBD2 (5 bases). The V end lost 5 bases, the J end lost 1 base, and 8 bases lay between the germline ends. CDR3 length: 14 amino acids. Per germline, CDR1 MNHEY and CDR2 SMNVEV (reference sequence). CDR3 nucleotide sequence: TGTGCCAGCAGTAGCGGACTGAACACCGGGGAGCTGTTTTTT. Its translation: CASSSGLNTGELFF.

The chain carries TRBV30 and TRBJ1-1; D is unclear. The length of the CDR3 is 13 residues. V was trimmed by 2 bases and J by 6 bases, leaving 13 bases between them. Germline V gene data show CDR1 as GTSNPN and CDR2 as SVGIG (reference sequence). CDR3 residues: CAWSRGDGAEAFF. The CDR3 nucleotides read TGTGCCTGGAGTCGCGGGGATGGGGCTGAAGCTTTCTTT.

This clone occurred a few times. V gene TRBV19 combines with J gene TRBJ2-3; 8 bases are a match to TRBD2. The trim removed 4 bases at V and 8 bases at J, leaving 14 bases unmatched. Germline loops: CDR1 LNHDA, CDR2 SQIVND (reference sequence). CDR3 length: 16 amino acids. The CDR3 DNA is TGTGCCAGTAGTAAACAAAGCGGGGGCTCCGCGGGTACGCAGTATTTT. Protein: CASSKQSGGSAGTQYF.

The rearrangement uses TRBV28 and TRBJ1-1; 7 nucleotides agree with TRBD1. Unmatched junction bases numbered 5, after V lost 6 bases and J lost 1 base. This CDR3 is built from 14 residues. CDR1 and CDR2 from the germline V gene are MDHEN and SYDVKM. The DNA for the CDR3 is TGTGCCAGCAGGGAGACAGGGTGGAACACTGAAGCTTTCTTT. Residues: CASRETGWNTEAFF.

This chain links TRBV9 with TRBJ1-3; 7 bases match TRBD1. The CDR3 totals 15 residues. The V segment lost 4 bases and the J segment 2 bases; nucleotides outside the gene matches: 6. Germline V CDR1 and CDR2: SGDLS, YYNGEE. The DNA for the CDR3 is TGTGCCAGCAGCCCAGGGACAGACCCTGGAAACACCATATATTTT. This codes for CASSPGTDPGNTIYF.

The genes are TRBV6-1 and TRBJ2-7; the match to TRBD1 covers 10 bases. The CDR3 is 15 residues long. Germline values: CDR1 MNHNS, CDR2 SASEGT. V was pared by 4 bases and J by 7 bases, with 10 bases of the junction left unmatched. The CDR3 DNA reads TGTGCCAGCAGTGTACAATCCGGGACAGGGGAGGAGCAGTACTTC. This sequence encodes CASSVQSGTGEEQYF.

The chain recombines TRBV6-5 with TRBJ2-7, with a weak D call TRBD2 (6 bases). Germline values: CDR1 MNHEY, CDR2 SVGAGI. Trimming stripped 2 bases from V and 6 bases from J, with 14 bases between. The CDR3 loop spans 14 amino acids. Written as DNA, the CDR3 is TGTGCCAGCAGTTACCTTAGCGGAGCCTCCGAGCAGTACTTC. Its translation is CASSYLSGASEQYF.

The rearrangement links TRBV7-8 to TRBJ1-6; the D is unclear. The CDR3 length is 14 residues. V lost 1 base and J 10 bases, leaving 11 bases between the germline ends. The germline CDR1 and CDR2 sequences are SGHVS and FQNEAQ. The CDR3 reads CASSLVAGRSPLHF. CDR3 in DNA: TGTGCCAGCAGCTTAGTTGCGGGGAGGTCACCCCTCCACTTT.

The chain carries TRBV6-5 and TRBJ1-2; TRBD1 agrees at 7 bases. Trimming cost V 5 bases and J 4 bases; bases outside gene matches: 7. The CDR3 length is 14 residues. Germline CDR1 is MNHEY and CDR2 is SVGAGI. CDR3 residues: CASSKGGLVYGYTF. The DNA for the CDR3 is TGTGCCAGCAGTAAAGGGGGCTTGGTCTATGGCTACACCTTC.

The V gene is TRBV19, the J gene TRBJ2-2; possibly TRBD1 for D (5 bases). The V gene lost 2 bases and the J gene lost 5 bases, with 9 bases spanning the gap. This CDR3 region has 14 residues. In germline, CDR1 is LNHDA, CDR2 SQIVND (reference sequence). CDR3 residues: CASSIIQGTGELFF. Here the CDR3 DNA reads TGTGCCAGTAGTATAATCCAGGGTACCGGGGAGCTGTTTTTT.

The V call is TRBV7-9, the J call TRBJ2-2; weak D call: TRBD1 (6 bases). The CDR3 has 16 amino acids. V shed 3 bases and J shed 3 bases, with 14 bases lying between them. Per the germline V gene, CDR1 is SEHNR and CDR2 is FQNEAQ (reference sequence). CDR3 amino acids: CASSFKWAGDTGELFF. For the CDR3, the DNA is TGTGCCAGCAGCTTTAAGTGGGCAGGGGACACCGGGGAGCTGTTTTTT.

The CDR3 loop is CASGTDDQPQHF. The CDR3 DNA reads as TGTGCCAGCGGGACAGATGATCAGCCCCAGCATTTT. The chain uses TRBV10-3 and TRBJ1-5; 7 positions match TRBD1. V was pared by 10 bases and J by 5 bases, with 5 bases of the junction left unmatched. The germline V gene encodes CDR1 ENHRY and CDR2 SYGVKD. The CDR3 sequence is 12 residues long.

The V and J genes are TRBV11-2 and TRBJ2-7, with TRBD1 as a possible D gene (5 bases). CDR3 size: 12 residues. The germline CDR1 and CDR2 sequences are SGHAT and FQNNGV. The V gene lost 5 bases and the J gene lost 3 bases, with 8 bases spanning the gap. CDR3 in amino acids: CASSDQGYEQYF. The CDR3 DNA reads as TGTGCCAGCAGCGACCAGGGCTACGAGCAGTACTTC.

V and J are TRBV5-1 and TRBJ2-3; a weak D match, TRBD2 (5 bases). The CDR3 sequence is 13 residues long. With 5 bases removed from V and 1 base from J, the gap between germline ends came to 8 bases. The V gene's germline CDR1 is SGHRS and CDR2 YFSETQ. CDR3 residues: CASRGSGTDTQYF. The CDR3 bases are TGCGCCAGCAGGGGTAGCGGCACAGATACGCAGTATTTT. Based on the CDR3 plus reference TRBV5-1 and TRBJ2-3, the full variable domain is KAGVTQTPRYLIKTRGQQVTLSCSPISGHRSVSWYQQTPGQGLQFLFEYFSETQRNKGNFPGRFSGRQFSNSRSEMNVSTLELGDSALYLCASRGSGTDTQYFGPGTRLTVL.